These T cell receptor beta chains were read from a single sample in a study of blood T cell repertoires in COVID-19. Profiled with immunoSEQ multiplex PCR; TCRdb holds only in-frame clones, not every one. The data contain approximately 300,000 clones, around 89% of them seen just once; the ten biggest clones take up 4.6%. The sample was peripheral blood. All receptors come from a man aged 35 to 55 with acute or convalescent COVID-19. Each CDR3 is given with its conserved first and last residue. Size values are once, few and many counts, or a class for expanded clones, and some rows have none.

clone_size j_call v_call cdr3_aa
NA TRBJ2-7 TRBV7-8 CASSSADRRSYEQYF
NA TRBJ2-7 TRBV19 CASSMLGVGYEQYF
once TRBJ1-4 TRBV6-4 CASSSGQANEKLFF
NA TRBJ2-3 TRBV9 CASSVGPGLTDTQYF
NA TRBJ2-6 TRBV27 CASRRQGAQGANVLTF
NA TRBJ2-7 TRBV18 CASSPGGGRGTYEQYF
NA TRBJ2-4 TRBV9 CASSVALQGGNIQYF
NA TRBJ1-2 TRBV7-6 CASSLGAGGYGYTF
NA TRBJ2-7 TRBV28 CASSSQRGEQYF
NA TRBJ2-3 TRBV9 CASSVDREDTQYF
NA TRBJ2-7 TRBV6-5 CASHSGTGGLEQYF
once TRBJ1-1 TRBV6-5 CASSYSTPSEGTEAFF
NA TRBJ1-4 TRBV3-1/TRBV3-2 CASSPRTGGKGEKLFF
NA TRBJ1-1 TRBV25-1 CASTKTGSTEAFF